The sequence of this T cell receptor beta chain was determined in a study of blood T cell repertoires in COVID-19. Study-level background: Italy, Spain and the United States were the sources of the convalescent and acute COVID-19 samples.

Participant reports of clinical history set cohort assignment. The CDR3 consists of 17 residues. In germline, CDR1 is MNHEY, CDR2 SMNVEV (reference sequence). The ends lost 0 bases at V and 9 bases at J; junction bases unmatched: 12. Authors' analysis steps: Reference gene primer amplification gave nucleated cell count estimates. Libraries were prepared by immunoSEQ multiplex PCR; TCRdb keeps only in-frame clonotypes and omits some of them. V, J and clone size are those of that table, while D and trimming were read from the DNA. Altogether a few hundred thousand clones are present, 75% to 90% being singletons, with the ten largest covering about 9.3%.

The gene calls are TRBV27 and TRBJ2-4, with TRBD2 matching 9 bases. The TCR originated in a man in his forties or fifties who had recovered from COVID-19. Sequencing was done on a sample of PBMCs or T cells enriched from blood (not recorded which). CDR3 sequence (DNA): TGTGCCAGCAGTTTATCGAGGTTGCGGGGGGGCGGTTTCATTCAGTACTTC. This sequence encodes CASSLSRLRGGGFIQYF.